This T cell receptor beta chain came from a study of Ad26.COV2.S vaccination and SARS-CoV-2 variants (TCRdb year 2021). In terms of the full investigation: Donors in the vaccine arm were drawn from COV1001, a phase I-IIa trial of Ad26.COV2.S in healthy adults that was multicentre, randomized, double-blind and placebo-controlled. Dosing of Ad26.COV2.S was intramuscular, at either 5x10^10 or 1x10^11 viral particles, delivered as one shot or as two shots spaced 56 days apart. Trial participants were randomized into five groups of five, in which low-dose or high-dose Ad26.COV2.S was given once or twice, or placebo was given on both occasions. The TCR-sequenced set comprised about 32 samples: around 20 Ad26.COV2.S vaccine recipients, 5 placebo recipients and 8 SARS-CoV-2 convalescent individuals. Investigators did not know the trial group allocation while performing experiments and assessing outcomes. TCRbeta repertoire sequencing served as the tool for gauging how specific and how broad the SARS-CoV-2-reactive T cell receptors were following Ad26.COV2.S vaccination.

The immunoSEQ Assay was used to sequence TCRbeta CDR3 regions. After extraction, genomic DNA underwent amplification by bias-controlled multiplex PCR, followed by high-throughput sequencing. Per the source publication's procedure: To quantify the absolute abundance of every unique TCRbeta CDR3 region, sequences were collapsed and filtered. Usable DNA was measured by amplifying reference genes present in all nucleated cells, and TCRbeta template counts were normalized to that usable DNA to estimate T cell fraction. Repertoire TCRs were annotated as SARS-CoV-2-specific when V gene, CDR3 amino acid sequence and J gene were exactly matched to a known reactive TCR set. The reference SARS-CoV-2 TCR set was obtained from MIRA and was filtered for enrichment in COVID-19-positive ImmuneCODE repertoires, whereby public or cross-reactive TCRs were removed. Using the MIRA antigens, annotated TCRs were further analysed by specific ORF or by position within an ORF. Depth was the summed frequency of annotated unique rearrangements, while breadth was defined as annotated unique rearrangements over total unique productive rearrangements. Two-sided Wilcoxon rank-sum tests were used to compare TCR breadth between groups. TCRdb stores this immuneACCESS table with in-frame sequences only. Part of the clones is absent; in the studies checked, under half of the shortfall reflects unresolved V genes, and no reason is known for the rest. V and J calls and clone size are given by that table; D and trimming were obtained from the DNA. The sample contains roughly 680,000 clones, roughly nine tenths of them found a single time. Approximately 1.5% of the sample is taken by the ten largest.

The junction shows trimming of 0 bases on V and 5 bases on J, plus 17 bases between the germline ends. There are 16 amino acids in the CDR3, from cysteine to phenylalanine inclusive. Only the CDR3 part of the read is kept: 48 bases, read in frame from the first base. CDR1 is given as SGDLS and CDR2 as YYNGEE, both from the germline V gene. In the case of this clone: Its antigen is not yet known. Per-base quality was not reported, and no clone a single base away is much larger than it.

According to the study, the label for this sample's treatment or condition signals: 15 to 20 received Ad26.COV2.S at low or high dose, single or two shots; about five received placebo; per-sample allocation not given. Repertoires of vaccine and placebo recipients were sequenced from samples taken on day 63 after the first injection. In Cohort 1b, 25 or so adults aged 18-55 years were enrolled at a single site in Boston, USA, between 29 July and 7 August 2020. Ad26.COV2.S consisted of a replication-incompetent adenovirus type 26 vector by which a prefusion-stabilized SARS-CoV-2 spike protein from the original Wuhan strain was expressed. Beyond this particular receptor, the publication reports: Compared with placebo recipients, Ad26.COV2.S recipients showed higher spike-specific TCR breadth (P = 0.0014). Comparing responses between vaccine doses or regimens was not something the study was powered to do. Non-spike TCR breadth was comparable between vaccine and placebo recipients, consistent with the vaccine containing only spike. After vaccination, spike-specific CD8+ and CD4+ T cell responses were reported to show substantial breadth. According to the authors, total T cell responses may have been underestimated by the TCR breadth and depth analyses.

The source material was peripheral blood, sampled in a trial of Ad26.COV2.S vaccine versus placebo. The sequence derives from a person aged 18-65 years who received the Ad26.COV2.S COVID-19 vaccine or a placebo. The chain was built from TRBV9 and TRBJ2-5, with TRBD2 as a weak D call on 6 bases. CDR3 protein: CASSVGGGNLAETQYF. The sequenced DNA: TGTGCCAGCAGCGTAGGTGGCGGGAACCTAGCCGAGACCCAGTACTTC.